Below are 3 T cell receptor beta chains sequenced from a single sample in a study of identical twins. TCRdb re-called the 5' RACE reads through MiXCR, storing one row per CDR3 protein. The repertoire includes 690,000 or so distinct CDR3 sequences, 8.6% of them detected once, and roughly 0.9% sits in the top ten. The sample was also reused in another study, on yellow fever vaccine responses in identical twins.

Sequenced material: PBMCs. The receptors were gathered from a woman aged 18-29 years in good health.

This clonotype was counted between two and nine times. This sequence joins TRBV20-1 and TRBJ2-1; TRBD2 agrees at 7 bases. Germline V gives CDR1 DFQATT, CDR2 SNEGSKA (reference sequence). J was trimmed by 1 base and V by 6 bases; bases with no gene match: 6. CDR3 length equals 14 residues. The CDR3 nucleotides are TGCAGTGCCACAAAAGCGGGATCCTACAATGAGCAGTTCTTC. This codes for CSATKAGSYNEQFF.

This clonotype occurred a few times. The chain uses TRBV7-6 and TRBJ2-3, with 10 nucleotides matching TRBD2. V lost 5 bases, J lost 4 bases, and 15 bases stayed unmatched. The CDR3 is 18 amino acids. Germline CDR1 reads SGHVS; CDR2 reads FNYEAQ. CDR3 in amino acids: CASSRETPSGSIADTQYF. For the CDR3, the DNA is TGTGCCAGCAGCCGCGAGACCCCTAGCGGGAGTATCGCAGATACGCAGTATTTT.

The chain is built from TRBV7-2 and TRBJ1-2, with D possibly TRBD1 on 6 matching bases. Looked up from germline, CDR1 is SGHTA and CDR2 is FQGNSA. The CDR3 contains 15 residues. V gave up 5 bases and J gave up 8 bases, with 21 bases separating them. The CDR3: CASSPEIGGRRGYTF. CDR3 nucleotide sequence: TGTGCCAGCAGCCCTGAAATTGGGGGGCGGCGAGGCTACACCTTC.